What follows is one TCR beta chain and its context. The data were obtained in a study of control samples from healthy donors and cancer patients. The protocol was immunoSEQ multiplex PCR, while the TCRdb copy is restricted to in-frame clones and leaves out a portion. The sample shows 150,000 to 200,000 clones, around 90% of them seen only once. This CDR3 has 15 residues. Germline values: CDR1 SGHTS, CDR2 YDEGEE. Between the trimmed V and J ends, which lost 1 base and 0 bases, there was a span of 8 bases. The sequencing sample was made of blood. This sequence joins TRBV5-8 and TRBJ1-5; D is unresolved. The clonotype originates from a woman younger than 45 in good health. CDR3 amino acids: CASSLSRISNQPQHF. The CDR3 region has the DNA TGTGCCAGCAGCTTGAGCAGGATTAGCAATCAGCCCCAGCATTTT.